The TCR beta chain described here comes from a study of T-cell memory formation after mild COVID-19 listed by TCRdb under 2021. Regarding the research as a whole: Most TCR sequence clusters were specific to one of the two donors. The cohort was made up of two young adult volunteers, one female and one male, who were previously healthy. In two donors, T-cell clones that expanded and contracted after mild COVID-19 were tracked by sequencing TCRalpha and TCRbeta repertoires over time.

Ficoll-Paque density gradient centrifugation was used to isolate PBMCs. This clonotype turned up a few times. Its antigen is still unknown. Per-nucleotide qualities are absent, and no much larger clonotype sits a single base away. Study-wide findings and limitations: The second-wave clones that peaked on day 37 were not confirmed to be SARS-CoV-2 specific. From day 15 to 85, contracting clones showed balanced CD4/CD8 phenotypes, whereas a second wave of clones that expanded from day 15 to 37 leaned towards CD4+. Some responding clones were found in pre-infection memory, which suggests that pre-existing cross-reactive memory T cells took part in the SARS-CoV-2 response. Contracting CD4+ clones appeared mostly in the CM and EM memory subsets, whereas CD8+ clones were enriched in EMRA. The study included only a couple of mild cases, and larger cohorts that include severe cases with pre-infection samples were judged to be necessary.

TCRdb shows the sequencer as Illumina NovaSeq 6000. Using 5'RACE with constant-segment primers, TCRalpha and TCRbeta cDNA libraries were constructed, with sample barcodes and unique molecular identifiers added in the process. RNA was extracted from every sample with Trizol reagent. Library amplification was performed in two PCR steps, and a second sample barcode and Illumina TruSeq adapters were introduced in the second step. Sequencing of libraries was performed on an Illumina NovaSeq with 2 x 150 bp paired-end reads. The authors' pipeline ran thus. The reads were demultiplexed and collapsed into UMI-guided consensus sequences using migec v1.2.7. Using mixcr v2.1.11, the UMI consensuses were aligned to TRA and TRB V and J templates and assembled into clonotypes. Expanded or contracted clonotypes were those called significant by both edgeR and NoisET, with noise models trained on biological replicates. For edgeR calls, the cutoffs were a false discovery rate-adjusted p below 0.01 and a log2 fold-change threshold of 1. As an exploratory analysis of dynamics, max-normalized trajectories of the 1000 most abundant clonotypes were examined by PCA with hierarchical clustering. The CD4 or CD8 phenotype of responding clones was assigned using the separately sequenced CD4+ and CD8+ repertoires. TCRdb reprocessing: public reads trimmed at Q25 with fastp, clones called with MiXCR, in-frame beta chains kept. Every CDR3 protein is listed once, alongside the most common genes and DNA of its rows. The V and J calls were determined by TCRdb, not by the authors. A total of a few hundred thousand distinct CDR3 sequences appear in this sample, approximately 15% of them only once. The top ten clones comprise 20% to 25% of the sample.

The sequenced sample consisted of PBMCs or a T cell subset sorted from them (not recorded which). This TCR was sampled from a man aged 18-30 years who had mild COVID-19 (a few samples of this study predate the infection). The sample titles of this study are shuffled in the database, so cell type and time point are left out; the donor was told from shared clones.

The CDR3 is CASSYLASGGPTGELFF. The nucleotides read TGTGCCAGCAGTTACCTGGCTAGCGGGGGGCCCACCGGGGAGCTGTTTTTT. The rearrangement joined TRBV6-2 or TRBV6-3 to TRBJ2-2; 11 central nucleotides agree with TRBD2. The CDR3 goes from the cysteine to the phenylalanine over 17 residues. Of all the DNA, just the CDR3 is kept, 51 bases in frame from base 1. The germline V gene specifies MNHEY as CDR1 and SVGEGT as CDR2. Compared with germline, V lacks 2 bases and J lacks 4 bases; bases without a gene match: 6.